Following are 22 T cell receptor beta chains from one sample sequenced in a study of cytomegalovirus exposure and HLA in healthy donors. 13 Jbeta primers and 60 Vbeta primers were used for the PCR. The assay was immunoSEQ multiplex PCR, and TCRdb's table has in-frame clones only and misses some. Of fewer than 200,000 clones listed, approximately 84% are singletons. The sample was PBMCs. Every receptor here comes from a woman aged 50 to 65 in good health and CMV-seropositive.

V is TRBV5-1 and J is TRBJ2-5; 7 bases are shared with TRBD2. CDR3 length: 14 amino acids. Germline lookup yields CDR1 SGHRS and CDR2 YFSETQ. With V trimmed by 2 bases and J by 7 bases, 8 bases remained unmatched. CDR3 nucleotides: TGCGCCAGCAGCTTTGGGGAGGGGCTCGGGACCCAGTACTTC. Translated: CASSFGEGLGTQYF.

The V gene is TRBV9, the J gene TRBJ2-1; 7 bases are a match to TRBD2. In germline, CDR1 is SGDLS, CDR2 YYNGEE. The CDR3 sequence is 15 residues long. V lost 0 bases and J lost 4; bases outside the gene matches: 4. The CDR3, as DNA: TGTGCCAGCAGCGTAGAAGCGGGGCCTTACAATGAGCAGTTCTTC. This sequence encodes CASSVEAGPYNEQFF.

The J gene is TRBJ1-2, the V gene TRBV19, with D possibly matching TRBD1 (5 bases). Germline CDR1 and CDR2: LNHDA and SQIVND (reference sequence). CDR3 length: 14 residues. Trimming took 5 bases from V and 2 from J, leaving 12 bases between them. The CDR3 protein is CASSATGSNYGYTF. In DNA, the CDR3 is TGTGCCAGTAGTGCAACAGGCTCGAACTATGGCTACACCTTC.

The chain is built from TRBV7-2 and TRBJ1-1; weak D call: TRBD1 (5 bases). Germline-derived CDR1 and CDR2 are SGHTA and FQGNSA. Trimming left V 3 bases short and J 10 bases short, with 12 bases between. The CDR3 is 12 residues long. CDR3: CASSFLRGGAFF. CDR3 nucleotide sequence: TGTGCCAGCAGCTTCCTACGGGGGGGAGCTTTCTTT.

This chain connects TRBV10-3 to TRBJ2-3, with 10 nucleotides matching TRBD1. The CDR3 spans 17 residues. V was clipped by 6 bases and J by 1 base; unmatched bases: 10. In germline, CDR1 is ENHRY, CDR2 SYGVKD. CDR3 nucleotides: TGTGCCATCAGGGGGGGGTCCGGGACAGGGGGCACAGATACGCAGTATTTT. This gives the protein CAIRGGSGTGGTDTQYF.

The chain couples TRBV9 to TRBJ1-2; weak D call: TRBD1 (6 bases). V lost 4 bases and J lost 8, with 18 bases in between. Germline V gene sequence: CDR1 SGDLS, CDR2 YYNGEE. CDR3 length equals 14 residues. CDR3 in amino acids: CASSRGAPGWGYTF. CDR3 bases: TGTGCCAGCAGCCGGGGGGCTCCCGGGTGGGGCTACACCTTC.

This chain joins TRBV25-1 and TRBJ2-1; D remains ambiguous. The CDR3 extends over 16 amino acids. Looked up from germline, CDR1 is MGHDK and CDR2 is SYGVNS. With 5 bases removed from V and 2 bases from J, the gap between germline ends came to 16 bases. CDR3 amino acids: CASSFSTQFPYNEQFF. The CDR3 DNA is TGTGCCAGCAGTTTTTCGACTCAATTCCCCTACAATGAGCAGTTCTTC.

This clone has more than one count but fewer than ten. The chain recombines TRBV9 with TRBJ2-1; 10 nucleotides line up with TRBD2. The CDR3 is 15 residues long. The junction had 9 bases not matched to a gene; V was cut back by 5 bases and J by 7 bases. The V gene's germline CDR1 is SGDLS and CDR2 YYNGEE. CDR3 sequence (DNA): TGTGCCAGCAGTAAATTAGCGGGAGGATCGAATGAGCAGTTCTTC. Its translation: CASSKLAGGSNEQFF.

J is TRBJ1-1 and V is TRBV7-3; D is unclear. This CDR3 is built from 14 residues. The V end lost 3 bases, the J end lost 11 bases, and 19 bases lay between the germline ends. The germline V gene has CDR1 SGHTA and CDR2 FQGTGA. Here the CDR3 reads CASSFSPLESQAFF. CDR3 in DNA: TGTGCCAGCAGCTTCTCCCCCTTGGAGTCCCAGGCTTTCTTT.

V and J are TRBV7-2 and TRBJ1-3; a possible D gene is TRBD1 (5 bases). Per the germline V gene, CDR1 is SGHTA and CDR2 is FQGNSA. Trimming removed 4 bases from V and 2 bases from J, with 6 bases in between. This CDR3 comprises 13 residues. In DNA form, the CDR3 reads TGTGCCAGCAGCTCAGGGACTGGAAACACCATATATTTT. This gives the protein CASSSGTGNTIYF.

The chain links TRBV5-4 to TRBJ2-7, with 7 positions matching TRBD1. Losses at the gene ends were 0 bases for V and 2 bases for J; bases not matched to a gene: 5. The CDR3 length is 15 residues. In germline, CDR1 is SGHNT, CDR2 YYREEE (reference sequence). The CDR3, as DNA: TGTGCCAGCAGCTTGGAACCGGGACAGACCTACGAGCAGTACTTC. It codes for CASSLEPGQTYEQYF. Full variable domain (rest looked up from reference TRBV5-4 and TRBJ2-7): ETGVTQSPTHLIKTRGQQVTLRCSSQSGHNTVSWYQQALGQGPQFIFQYYREEENGRGNFPPRFSGLQFPNYSSELNVNALELDDSALYLCASSLEPGQTYEQYFGPGTRLTVT.

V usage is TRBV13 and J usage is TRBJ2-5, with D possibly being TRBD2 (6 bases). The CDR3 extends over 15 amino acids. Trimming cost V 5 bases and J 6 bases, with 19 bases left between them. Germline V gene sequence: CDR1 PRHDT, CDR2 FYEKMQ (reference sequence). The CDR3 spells CASSPGPGRGKTQYF. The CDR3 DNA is TGTGCCAGCAGCCCGGGACCCGGGCGGGGAAAGACCCAGTACTTC.

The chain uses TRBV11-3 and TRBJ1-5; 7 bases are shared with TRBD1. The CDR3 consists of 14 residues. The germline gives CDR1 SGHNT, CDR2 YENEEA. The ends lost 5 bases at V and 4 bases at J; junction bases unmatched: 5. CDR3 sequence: CASSLRGSNQPQHF. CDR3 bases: TGTGCCAGCAGCCTCAGGGGGTCGAATCAGCCCCAGCATTTT. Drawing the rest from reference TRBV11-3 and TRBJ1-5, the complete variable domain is EAGVVQSPRYKIIEKKQPVAFWCNPISGHNTLYWYLQNLGQGPELLIRYENEEAVDDSQLPKDRFSAERLKGVDSTLKIQPAELGDSAVYLCASSLRGSNQPQHFGDGTRLSIL.

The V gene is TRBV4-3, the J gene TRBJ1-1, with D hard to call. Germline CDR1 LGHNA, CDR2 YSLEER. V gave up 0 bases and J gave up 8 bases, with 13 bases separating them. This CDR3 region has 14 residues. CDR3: CASSQDRGAREAFF. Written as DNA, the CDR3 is TGCGCCAGCAGCCAAGATCGCGGAGCCCGGGAAGCTTTCTTT.

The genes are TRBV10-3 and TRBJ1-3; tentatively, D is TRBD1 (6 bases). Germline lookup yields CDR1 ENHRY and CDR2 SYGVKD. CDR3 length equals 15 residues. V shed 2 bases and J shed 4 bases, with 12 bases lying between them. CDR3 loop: CAISEGTPEGNTIYF. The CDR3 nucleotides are TGTGCCATCAGTGAGGGGACACCCGAGGGAAACACCATATATTTT.

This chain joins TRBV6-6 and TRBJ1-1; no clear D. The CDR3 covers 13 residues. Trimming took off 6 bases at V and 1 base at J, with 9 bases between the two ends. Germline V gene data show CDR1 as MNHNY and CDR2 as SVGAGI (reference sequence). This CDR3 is CASRKTENTEAFF. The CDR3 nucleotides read TGTGCCAGCAGAAAAACAGAGAACACTGAAGCTTTCTTT.

The CDR3 DNA reads as TGTGCCAGCAGTGAACCGGGAAGGGAGTACTTC. This codes for CASSEPGREYF. The chain couples TRBV6-1 to TRBJ2-7; the D gene is possibly TRBD2 (5 bases). CDR3 length equals 11 residues. The germline V gene encodes CDR1 MNHNS and CDR2 SASEGT. V was pared by 2 bases and J by 11 bases, with 10 bases between.

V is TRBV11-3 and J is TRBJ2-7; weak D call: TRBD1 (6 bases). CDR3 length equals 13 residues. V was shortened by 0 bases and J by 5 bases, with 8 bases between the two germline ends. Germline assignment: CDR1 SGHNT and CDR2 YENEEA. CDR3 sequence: CASSLEAGDEQYF. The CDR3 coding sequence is TGTGCCAGCAGCTTAGAGGCAGGGGACGAGCAGTACTTC.

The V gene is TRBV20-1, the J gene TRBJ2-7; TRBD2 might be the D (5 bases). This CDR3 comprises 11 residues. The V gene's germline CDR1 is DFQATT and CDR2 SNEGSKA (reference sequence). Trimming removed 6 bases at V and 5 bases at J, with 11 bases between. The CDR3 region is CSAVEVDEQYF. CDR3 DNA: TGCAGTGCCGTGGAGGTGGACGAGCAGTACTTC.

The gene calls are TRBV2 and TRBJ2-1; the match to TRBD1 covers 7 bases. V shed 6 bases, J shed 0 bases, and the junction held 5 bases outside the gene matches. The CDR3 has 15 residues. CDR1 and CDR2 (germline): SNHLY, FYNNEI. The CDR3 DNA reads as TGTGCCAGCAGGGAACAGGGGAGCTCCTACAATGAGCAGTTCTTC. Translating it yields CASREQGSSYNEQFF.

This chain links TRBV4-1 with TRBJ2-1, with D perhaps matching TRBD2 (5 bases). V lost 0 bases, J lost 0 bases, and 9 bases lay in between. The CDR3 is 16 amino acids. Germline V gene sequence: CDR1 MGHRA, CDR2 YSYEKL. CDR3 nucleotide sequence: TGCGCCAGCAGCCAAGATCTGGGGAGCTCCTACAATGAGCAGTTCTTC. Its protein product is CASSQDLGSSYNEQFF.

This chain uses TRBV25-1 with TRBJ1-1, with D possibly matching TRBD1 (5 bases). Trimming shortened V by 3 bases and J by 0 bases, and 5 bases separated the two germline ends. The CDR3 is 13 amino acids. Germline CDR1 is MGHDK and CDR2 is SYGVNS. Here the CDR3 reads CASSEGLNTEAFF. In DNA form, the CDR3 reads TGTGCCAGCAGTGAGGGGCTGAACACTGAAGCTTTCTTT.